In its sample, the clone carrying this T cell receptor (beta chain) was seen a few times. This sample was taken from a study of blood T cell repertoires in COVID-19. The wider study: The United States, Italy and Spain provided the acute and convalescent COVID-19 samples. T cells, B-cell-depleted T cells, or PBMCs provided the cDNA or gDNA that served as material.

Germline lookup yields CDR1 SEHNR and CDR2 FQNEAQ (reference sequence). The CDR3 length is 12 residues. Trimming took 1 base from V and 4 from J, leaving 4 bases between them. Per the study methods: How many nucleated cells were present was estimated from reference gene primer amplification. Repertoires were generated with immunoSEQ multiplex PCR, while TCRdb's copy carries only in-frame clones and drops some. The V and J calls and clone size were taken over from that table, and D and trimming were inferred from the DNA. The table records about 120,000 clones, approximately 80% of them present only once.

This sequence joins TRBV7-9 and TRBJ2-5; no reliable D call. Specimen: peripheral blood. The receptor was derived from a man between 65 and 80 years old with active or convalescent COVID-19. CDR3 sequence reads: CASSLDRETQYF. CDR3 nucleotides: TGTGCCAGCAGCTTAGATCGAGAGACCCAGTACTTC. Complete variable domain (other parts from reference TRBV7-9 and TRBJ2-5): DTGVSQNPRHKITKRGQNVTFRCDPISEHNRLYWYRQTLGQGPEFLTYFQNEAQLEKSRLLSDRFSAERPKGSFSTLEIQRTEQGDSAMYLCASSLDRETQYFGPGTRLLVL.